The 4 T cell receptor beta chains in this list originate from one sample, sequenced in a study of blood T cell repertoires in COVID-19. The protocol was immunoSEQ multiplex PCR, while the TCRdb copy is restricted to in-frame clones and leaves out a portion. Seen here are roughly 250,000 clones, about 89% observed once, and the top ten hold 1.5% to 2%. Sequences were obtained from PBMCs or T cells enriched from blood (not recorded which). Receptors were obtained from a woman aged 18-30 years who had recovered from COVID-19.

Concerning this clone itself: Other DNA sequences in this specimen translate into the identical CDR3. This chain connects TRBV9 to TRBJ2-7; D perhaps matches TRBD2 (6 bases). Germline loops: CDR1 SGDLS, CDR2 YYNGEE. The germline V and J ends were trimmed by 0 bases and 4 bases, with 11 bases remaining between them. The CDR3 covers 14 residues. In DNA, the CDR3 is TGTGCCAGCAGCGTAGGAACGGGGGAATACGAGCAGTACTTC. This codes for CASSVGTGEYEQYF.

J is TRBJ1-3 and V is TRBV28, with TRBD1 matching 9 bases. CDR1 is MDHEN, CDR2 SYDVKM, per germline. The CDR3 runs to 14 residues. V dropped 4 bases and J dropped 8; count of bases not matched to a gene: 6. CDR3 in amino acids: CASSSPGQGDTIYF. The CDR3 coding sequence is TGTGCCAGCAGTTCCCCGGGACAGGGTGACACCATATATTTT. Based on the CDR3 plus reference TRBV28 and TRBJ1-3, the full variable domain is DVKVTQSSRYLVKRTGEKVFLECVQDMDHENMFWYRQDPGLGLRLIYFSYDVKMKEKGDIPEGYSVSREKKERFSLILESASTNQTSMYLCASSSPGQGDTIYFGEGSWLTVV.

The chain carries TRBV7-8 and TRBJ2-1; the match to TRBD2 covers 9 bases. The V segment lost 3 bases and the J segment 6 bases; nucleotides outside the gene matches: 12. The length of the CDR3 is 17 residues. Germline V gene lookup returns CDR1 SGHVS and CDR2 FQNEAQ. The CDR3: CASSFGGSGGPFNEQFF. As DNA, the CDR3 is TGTGCCAGCAGCTTTGGGGGCAGCGGGGGGCCATTCAATGAGCAGTTCTTC.

This rearrangement joins TRBV19 to TRBJ1-1; a weak D match, TRBD1 (5 bases). From germline, CDR1 is LNHDA and CDR2 SQIVND (reference sequence). V shed 6 bases and J shed 5 bases, with 19 bases lying between them. The CDR3 runs to 15 residues. The CDR3 nucleotides read TGTGCCAGTAGGGCCGGGGGGGAAGATTGGACTGAAGCTTTCTTT. It is translated as CASRAGGEDWTEAFF.